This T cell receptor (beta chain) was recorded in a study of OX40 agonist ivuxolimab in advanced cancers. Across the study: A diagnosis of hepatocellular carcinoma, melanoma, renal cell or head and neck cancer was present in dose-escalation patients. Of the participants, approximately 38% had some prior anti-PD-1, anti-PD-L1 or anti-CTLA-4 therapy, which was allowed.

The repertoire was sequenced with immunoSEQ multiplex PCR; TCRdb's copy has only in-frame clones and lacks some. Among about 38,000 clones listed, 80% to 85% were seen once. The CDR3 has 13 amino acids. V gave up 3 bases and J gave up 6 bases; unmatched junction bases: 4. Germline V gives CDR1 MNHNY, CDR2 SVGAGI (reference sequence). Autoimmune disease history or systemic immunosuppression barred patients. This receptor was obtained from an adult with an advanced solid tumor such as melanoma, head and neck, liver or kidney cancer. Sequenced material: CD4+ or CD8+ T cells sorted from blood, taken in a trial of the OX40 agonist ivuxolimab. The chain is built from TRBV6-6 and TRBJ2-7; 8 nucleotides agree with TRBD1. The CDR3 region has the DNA TGTGCCAGCAGTTATATGGACAGGGCCGAGCAGTACTTC. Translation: CASSYMDRAEQYF.